A single sample is the source of the 27 T cell receptor beta chains below, sequenced in a study of blood T cell repertoires in COVID-19 (dated by TCRdb to 2019 to 2021). Library prep was done by the immunoSEQ multiplex PCR assay. In its TCRdb copy, this immuneACCESS table keeps in-frame sequences only and misses some clones. Where compared with another copy, unresolved V genes explain less than half of these, and the others have no known cause. Counted in this sample were roughly 250,000 clones; about 90% of them appeared once. Of the sample, 1.5% to 2% falls within the top ten clones. The sequencing sample was made of PBMCs or T cells enriched from blood (not recorded which). Every receptor here comes from a woman in her late teens or twenties who had recovered from COVID-19.

The chain uses TRBV5-8 and TRBJ2-2, with 9 bases lining up with TRBD1. J gave up 6 bases and V 0 bases, and 3 bases lay outside the gene matches. CDR1 and CDR2 from the germline V gene are SGHTS and YDEGEE. There are 15 residues in the CDR3. The CDR3 DNA sequence: TGTGCCAGCAGCTTGGCCTGGACAGGGGCCGGGGAGCTGTTTTTT. Protein product: CASSLAWTGAGELFF. The full variable domain, completed using reference TRBV5-8 and TRBJ2-2, is EAGVTQSPTHLIKTRGQQATLRCSPISGHTSVYWYQQALGLGLQFLLWYDEGEERNRGNFPPRFSGRQFPNYSSELNVNALELEDSALYLCASSLAWTGAGELFFGEGSRLTVL.

V and J are TRBV11-1 and TRBJ2-3; D is uncertain. Trimming shortened V by 5 bases and J by 4 bases, and 7 bases separated the two germline ends. The germline gives CDR1 SGHAT, CDR2 FQDESV (reference sequence). The CDR3 consists of 12 residues. CDR3 nucleotides: TGTGCCAGCAGCCTCCAGGCAGATACGCAGTATTTT. This codes for CASSLQADTQYF.

The CDR3 DNA is TGTGCCAGCACCCCGGGCGGGGCATACACTGAAGCTTTCTTT. It yields the protein CASTPGGAYTEAFF. V and J are TRBV7-2 and TRBJ1-1; TRBD1 might be the D (5 bases). CDR1 and CDR2 (germline): SGHTA, FQGNSA. The CDR3 covers 14 residues. With 7 bases removed from V and 3 bases from J, the gap between germline ends came to 15 bases.

Note on this clone: Germline and junction disagree at one end, which may indicate a read error. The chain combines TRBV28 with TRBJ2-1, with 9 bases aligning to TRBD2. Germline-derived CDR1 and CDR2 are MDHEN and SYDVKM. This CDR3 has 15 amino acids. DNA for the CDR3: TGTGCCAGCACTTTAGCGGGAGCCCTTGGCAATGAGCAGTTCTTC. Amino acid sequence: CASTLAGALGNEQFF.

This sequence joins TRBV18 and TRBJ2-3; 7 bases are a match to TRBD1. From germline, CDR1 is KGHSH and CDR2 LQKENI. The ends lost 0 bases at V and 2 bases at J; junction bases unmatched: 2. The CDR3 has 15 residues. The CDR3 DNA is TGTGCCAGCTCACCACCGGGGACAGCCACAGATACGCAGTATTTT. This codes for CASSPPGTATDTQYF.

This chain links TRBV14 with TRBJ2-1, with 11 bases lining up with TRBD2. The V gene end was trimmed by 0 bases and the J gene end by 9 bases; junction bases not matched to a gene: 10. The CDR3 covers 17 residues. Germline V gene data show CDR1 as SGHDN and CDR2 as FVKESK. The chain's CDR3 is CASSQDLLAGVGGEQFF. The CDR3 nucleotides read TGTGCCAGCAGCCAAGATTTACTAGCGGGAGTCGGCGGTGAGCAGTTCTTC.

This sequence joins TRBV27 and TRBJ2-1, with 7 positions matching TRBD2. Germline values: CDR1 MNHEY, CDR2 SMNVEV (reference sequence). With V trimmed by 1 base and J by 6 bases, 3 bases remained unmatched. This CDR3 contains 14 residues. CDR3 residues: CASSLWASGNEQFF. CDR3 in DNA: TGTGCCAGCAGTTTATGGGCTAGCGGCAATGAGCAGTTCTTC.

V and J are TRBV11-3 and TRBJ1-1; a possible D gene is TRBD1 (5 bases). Trimming stripped 2 bases from V and 5 bases from J, with 6 bases between. The V gene's germline CDR1 is SGHNT and CDR2 YENEEA. CDR3 length: 12 residues. The CDR3 coding sequence is TGTGCCAGCAGCTTAAGACAGACTGAAGCTTTCTTT. The encoded protein is CASSLRQTEAFF.

V is TRBV27 and J is TRBJ1-6, with 7 bases aligning to TRBD1. Germline lookup yields CDR1 MNHEY and CDR2 SMNVEV (reference sequence). This CDR3 has 14 amino acids. V lost 6 bases and J lost 5; bases outside the gene matches: 4. CDR3 in DNA: TGTGCCAGCAGGACCGGGACAGATAATTCACCCCTCCACTTT. Translated, it gives CASRTGTDNSPLHF.

The J gene is TRBJ2-7, the V gene TRBV6-5; D uncertain. Trimming pared 0 bases from V and 5 bases from J, leaving 8 bases between. This CDR3 has 13 residues. The germline CDR1 and CDR2 sequences are MNHEY and SVGAGI. The chain's CDR3 is CASSYSTRNEQYF. DNA of the CDR3: TGTGCCAGCAGTTACTCGACCAGGAACGAGCAGTACTTC.

The genes are TRBV24-1 and TRBJ1-2, with D maybe TRBD1 (6 bases). Germline V gene sequence: CDR1 KGHDR, CDR2 SFDVKD. The CDR3 runs to 14 residues. V was trimmed by 3 bases and J by 2 bases, leaving 9 bases between them. Here the CDR3 DNA reads TGTGCCACCAGTGATGGGGGCGCCAACTATGGCTACACCTTC. This sequence encodes CATSDGGANYGYTF.

The CDR3 sequence is CASSRGQGAGCTF. The CDR3 bases are TGTGCCAGCAGCCGAGGACAGGGGGCGGGGTGCACCTTC. The chain recombines TRBV6-5 with TRBJ1-2; 11 bases match TRBD1. Germline V gene lookup returns CDR1 MNHEY and CDR2 SVGAGI. The CDR3 consists of 13 residues. With V trimmed by 6 bases and J by 13 bases, 10 bases remained unmatched.

The rearrangement links TRBV10-1 to TRBJ2-7; D perhaps matches TRBD2 (5 bases). CDR1 WNHNN and CDR2 SYGVQD come from the germline V gene (reference sequence). V was shortened by 3 bases and J by 3 bases, with 9 bases between the two germline ends. There are 13 residues in the CDR3. For the CDR3, the DNA is TGCGCCAGCAGTGAAGGGAGCGGCTACGAGCAGTACTTC. Protein: CASSEGSGYEQYF.

The V gene is TRBV5-4, the J gene TRBJ2-7; no clear D gene. CDR3 length equals 12 residues. V was clipped by 0 bases and J by 6 bases, with 7 bases between them. Germline assignment: CDR1 SGHNT and CDR2 YYREEE (reference sequence). CDR3 amino acids: CASSLEFGEQYF. CDR3 DNA sequence: TGTGCCAGCAGCTTGGAATTCGGCGAGCAGTACTTC.

The chain joins TRBV5-1 to TRBJ2-3; TRBD2 matches 7 bases. There are 16 residues in the CDR3. CDR1 is SGHRS, CDR2 YFSETQ, per germline. V was clipped by 4 bases and J by 0 bases; unmatched bases: 8. The chain's CDR3 is CASSPRDYRSTDTQYF. As DNA, the CDR3 is TGCGCCAGCAGCCCGCGGGACTATCGGAGCACAGATACGCAGTATTTT. The full variable domain, rest sourced from reference TRBV5-1 and TRBJ2-3, is KAGVTQTPRYLIKTRGQQVTLSCSPISGHRSVSWYQQTPGQGLQFLFEYFSETQRNKGNFPGRFSGRQFSNSRSEMNVSTLELGDSALYLCASSPRDYRSTDTQYFGPGTRLTVL.

The chain combines TRBV28 with TRBJ2-5, with a tentative D call TRBD2 (7 bases). The CDR3 has 15 amino acids. In germline, CDR1 is MDHEN, CDR2 SYDVKM. V was trimmed by 8 bases and J by 4 bases, leaving 20 bases between them. This chain's CDR3 is CASRLRGGSLETQYF. The CDR3 bases are TGTGCCAGCCGATTGAGGGGGGGAAGCCTAGAGACCCAGTACTTC.

The chain combines TRBV5-1 with TRBJ2-1, with D possibly being TRBD2 (5 bases). CDR1 and CDR2 (germline): SGHRS, YFSETQ. The CDR3 extends over 13 amino acids. With 3 bases removed from V and 6 bases from J, the gap between germline ends came to 10 bases. The CDR3 sequence: CASSSAVTNEQFF. The DNA for the CDR3 is TGCGCCAGCAGCTCAGCGGTAACCAATGAGCAGTTCTTC. The entire variable domain, with the rest obtained from reference TRBV5-1 and TRBJ2-1, is as follows: KAGVTQTPRYLIKTRGQQVTLSCSPISGHRSVSWYQQTPGQGLQFLFEYFSETQRNKGNFPGRFSGRQFSNSRSEMNVSTLELGDSALYLCASSSAVTNEQFFGPGTRLTVL.

This clone was found once. This chain uses TRBV7-3 with TRBJ1-1; D might be TRBD1 (5 bases). V dropped 3 bases and J dropped 5 bases, with 10 bases sitting between them. The length of the CDR3 is 13 residues. Looked up from germline, CDR1 is SGHTA and CDR2 is FQGTGA. This chain's CDR3 is CASSLGRETEAFF. In nucleotides, the CDR3 is TGTGCCAGCAGCTTGGGGCGGGAAACTGAAGCTTTCTTT.

V is TRBV4-2 and J is TRBJ1-2; D is possibly TRBD1 (6 bases). V gave up 4 bases and J gave up 12 bases, with 18 bases separating them. Germline CDR1 is LGHNA and CDR2 is YNFKEQ. The CDR3 spans 13 residues. CDR3 amino acids: CASSPDGKQGHTF. CDR3 sequence (DNA): TGTGCCAGCAGCCCAGATGGGAAACAGGGTCACACCTTC.

The rearrangement uses TRBV2 and TRBJ1-4, with a tentative D call TRBD1 (6 bases). V lost 6 bases, J lost 2 bases, and 25 bases lay in between. The CDR3 runs 19 residues. Germline V CDR1 and CDR2: SNHLY, FYNNEI. CDR3 bases: TGTGCCAGCAGAGGGCGAGGGTCTGGGACAAGGGGTACTAATGAAAAACTGTTTTTT. It is translated as CASRGRGSGTRGTNEKLFF.

The chain couples TRBV5-6 to TRBJ1-1, with D uncertain. The CDR3 runs to 14 residues. Between the trimmed V and J ends, which lost 1 base and 1 base, there was a span of 8 bases. Germline loops: CDR1 SGHDT, CDR2 YYEEEE. DNA of the CDR3: TGTGCCAGCAGCTTGCAGCTAGAGAACACTGAAGCTTTCTTT. This translates into CASSLQLENTEAFF.

The chain uses TRBV4-2 and TRBJ1-2; D might be TRBD1 (5 bases). Trimming took off 2 bases at V and 8 bases at J, with 12 bases between the two ends. The CDR3 length is 13 residues. From germline, CDR1 is LGHNA and CDR2 YNFKEQ. DNA of the CDR3: TGTGCCAGCAGCCAACACGATCAGGGAGGCTACACCTTC. The encoded protein is CASSQHDQGGYTF.

A word on this clone: A much larger clone differs by one base, so this may be a read error. The chain carries TRBV28 and TRBJ1-1, with 8 bases fitting TRBD1. V lost 4 bases, J lost 0 bases, and 1 base stayed unmatched. The CDR3 has 14 residues. Germline CDR1 and CDR2: MDHEN and SYDVKM. The CDR3 sequence: CASSSGQVNTEAFF. The CDR3 DNA follows: TGTGCCAGCAGTTCGGGACAGGTGAACACTGAAGCTTTCTTT.

The chain uses TRBV6-2 or TRBV6-3 and TRBJ1-5; TRBD1 might be the D (5 bases). CDR3 length: 14 amino acids. V gave up 4 bases and J gave up 4 bases, with 11 bases separating them. CDR1 and CDR2 (germline): MNHEY, SVGEGT. The CDR3 reads CASSSYRSNQPQHF. In nucleotides, the CDR3 is TGTGCCAGCAGTTCGTACAGGTCAAATCAGCCCCAGCATTTT.

The V and J genes are TRBV28 and TRBJ2-5, with 14 positions matching TRBD2. The CDR3 is 19 residues long. The V gene's germline CDR1 is MDHEN and CDR2 SYDVKM. V trimming: 4 bases; J trimming: 4 bases; junction bases outside the gene matches: 14. The CDR3 region has the DNA TGTGCCAGCAGTTCTCCTTTTGGCGGGGGGACTAGCGGGAGAGAGACCCAGTACTTC. This sequence encodes CASSSPFGGGTSGRETQYF.

The V call is TRBV19, the J call TRBJ2-2; D might be TRBD1 (6 bases). Germline CDR1 LNHDA, CDR2 SQIVND (reference sequence). With 7 bases removed from V and 0 bases from J, the gap between germline ends came to 9 bases. The CDR3 has 14 amino acids. The CDR3 DNA is TGTGCCAGTATTGGACAGTCGAACACCGGGGAGCTGTTTTTT. Protein sequence: CASIGQSNTGELFF.

The rearrangement uses TRBV4-1 and TRBJ1-2; D remains ambiguous. The CDR3 has 13 amino acids. V dropped 1 base and J dropped 6 bases, with 9 bases sitting between them. The germline V gene has CDR1 MGHRA and CDR2 YSYEKL. Written as DNA, the CDR3 is TGCGCCAGCAGCCAAGCCAACGGAGATGGCTACACCTTC. It codes for CASSQANGDGYTF.